These T cell receptor beta chains were read from a single sample in a study of a mutant IDH1 vaccine in newly diagnosed glioma. Antigens for these TCRs are unknown. Sequencing used immunoSEQ multiplex PCR; TCRdb keeps in-frame clones, though not all of them. Seen here are about 60,000 clones, about 90% observed once, and the top ten hold about 1.6%. Sequenced here: PBMCs, sampled from a glioma patient whose treatment included an IDH1 peptide vaccine. Receptors originate from a middle-aged man with glioma. CDR3s leave out the opening cysteine and the closing phenylalanine or tryptophan.

J gene,V gene,CDR3 protein
TRBJ1-1,TRBV6-1,ASIYGGSTEAF
TRBJ2-1,TRBV5-4,ASSPSGTASYNEQF
TRBJ2-7,TRBV11-2,ASLRDYEQY
TRBJ1-5,TRBV10-3,AISSDGLGQPQH
TRBJ1-3,TRBV19,ASSVIVTGLSGNTIY
TRBJ2-7,TRBV4-1,ASSQDGLSGRSIPYEQY
TRBJ2-2,TRBV7-9,ASSGRVAGELF
TRBJ2-5,TRBV11-2,ASSSPTGETQY
TRBJ1-5,TRBV27,ASSSTADNQPQH
TRBJ2-7,TRBV18,ASSPSLQASAYEQY
TRBJ2-1,TRBV5-1,ASSSSSGSSYNEQF
TRBJ1-1,TRBV7-9,ASSQLEGWGTEAF
TRBJ2-7,TRBV18,ASSPGQGLDEQY
TRBJ2-7,TRBV5-1,ASAGTGPSYEQY
TRBJ2-7,TRBV4-2,ASSLSLAGSSNEQY
TRBJ2-1,TRBV5-1,ASRTGEYYNEQF
TRBJ2-7,TRBV14,ASSQVWAYEQY
TRBJ2-4,TRBV11-1,ASSLKGGEKAKNIQY
TRBJ1-1,TRBV9,ASNGQGAPGTEAF
TRBJ2-7,TRBV12-5,ASGAHRAGGYYEQY
.,TRBV7-8,ASSSDRGRYSEQY
TRBJ2-2,TRBV2,ASSAPRGSGRAGELF
TRBJ1-1,TRBV5-6,ASSYTGNTEAF
TRBJ2-5,TRBV5-1,ASDRGGETQY
TRBJ2-2,TRBV2,ASSRDTGELF
TRBJ1-2,TRBV29-1,SVPFTYGYT
TRBJ1-5,TRBV2,ASSRQGARQPQH
TRBJ2-1,TRBV9,ASSPQGTSGESSYNEQF
TRBJ2-3,TRBV18,ASSPPSSDTQY
TRBJ1-1,TRBV9,ASSVGSQNTEAF